This T cell receptor beta chain originates from a study of blood T cells in healthy people across ages (dated by TCRdb to between 2015 and 2016). For the study in its entirety: In model experiments, template switching captured about one uniquely barcoded TCR beta cDNA molecule for every two T cells. Two additional independent replicas of 1 million unique cDNA reads from the same blood draw were analyzed for two donors (one aged 18 to 30 and one aged 80 or older). Four age groups were formed from the donors: young (average approximately 16 years), middle-aged (approximately 42), aged (about 62) and long-lived (approximately 80). The study measured age-related changes in TCR beta repertoire diversity using deep sequencing normalized with unique cDNA molecular identifiers. What the work shows at the level of the full study, not this receptor alone: Compared with the aged group, the long-lived group had more naive CD4+ T cells, fewer expanded clones and increased TCR diversity, suggesting age selection. Since profiling was done on bulk unsorted PBMCs, naive and antigen-experienced compartments could not be conclusively compared. Observed TCR beta diversity per million T cells fell roughly linearly with age, and a significant reduction was already apparent by age around 36. Estimates of total diversity based on one million sequenced T cells were considered lower bounds and underestimates. The CMV infection status of donors was not known, potentially confounding age-related changes in expanded clonotypes. A strong correlation was found between observed TCR beta diversity and the percentage of naive T cells measured by flow cytometry.

The donors were some 36 Caucasian individuals from Russia, aged roughly 6 to 95 years, who were systemically healthy. Ten milliliters of peripheral blood were collected from each donor into EDTA-treated Vacutainer tubes. Ficoll-Paque density-gradient centrifugation was used to isolate PBMCs, with at least 7 million per sample. Total RNA was extracted from PBMCs with Trizol reagent, with at least 6 micrograms obtained per sample. The percentages of naive CD45RAhigh/CD27high T cells were determined by flow cytometry on a PBMC aliquot from every donor. This clonotype was counted between two and nine times. What antigen it recognizes has not been identified. Base-call qualities are not available, and no considerably larger clone is one nucleotide away. The cysteine opens and the phenylalanine closes a CDR3 of 16 amino acids. Kept here is only the CDR3 DNA, which spans 48 bases and is read in frame from base 1. For this chain, trimming is 3 bases at the V end and 3 bases at the J end, and the number of junction bases without a gene match is 8. The germline V gene (reference sequence) yields SEHNR for CDR1 and FQNEAQ for CDR2.

The library was prepared using 5' RACE. Reads for this sample came from an Illumina HiSeq 2500. The second PCR ran for roughly 7 to 11 cycles and used a J-beta primer mix along with a sample-barcoded 5' primer. A template-switch 5' adaptor carrying 12 random nucleotides introduced a unique molecular identifier onto each TCR beta cDNA molecule. At least 2.5 million CDR3-containing paired-end reads were obtained from each sample. All of the RNA was converted into first-strand cDNA using the Mint cDNA synthesis kit, with a TRBC-specific oligonucleotide serving as the primer. After uracil-DNA glycosylase treatment, a first 18-cycle PCR used universal primers M1SS and BC2_uni_R on all cDNA. In the authors' own workflow: Each sample was normalized by randomly selecting 1 million high-quality reads, each carrying a distinct molecular identifier. Instead of being binned into consensus sequences, reads that shared molecular identifiers were thrown out. MiTCR, with a Q25 quality threshold and the strictest error-elimination algorithm, was used for CDR3 identification, clonotype clustering and error correction. Lower-bound total TCR beta diversity was estimated with a nonparametric unseen species model using Euler transformation. TCRdb cleaned the public reads at Q25 with fastp, built clones with MiXCR and kept in-frame beta chains. When rows share a CDR3 protein, they turn into one entry using the most common DNA and genes. TCRdb's processing, not the study's, gives the V and J calls here. The sample includes approximately 800,000 distinct CDR3 sequences, with 25% observed a single time. The ten largest clones capture 3.7% of the sample.

This sample was shared with a second study, whose subject was T cells of mothers and their children. Per the second study: The donors were nine systemically healthy Caucasian individuals, made up of three mothers and their six children. cDNA synthesis consumed the entire amount of extracted RNA, loaded at about 1.5 ug RNA in each 15 ul reaction. Sample barcodes and 2-4 random nucleotides were added via the M1S primer in the second PCR. Over 10 million TCR beta CDR3 reads came from each mother, compared with some 3 million reads from each child. Thymic selection shapes the output of TCR recombination in a similar way in related and unrelated pairs, and inherited differences have a minor effect. Normalized repertoire overlap in related mother-child pairs was always slightly higher than in unrelated mother-child pairs, but the difference was never significant. With a sensitivity of approximately 93 clones per million clonotypes, no persistent microchimeric T cell clones were detected. To look for features that set related mother-child pairs apart from unrelated individuals, the researchers ran deep NGS to compare the TCR beta repertoires of mothers and children. The mean age was about 38 +/- 4 years for the mothers and 11 +/- 4 years for the children. After adapter ligation was performed with NEBNext reagents, the libraries were sequenced on an Illumina HiSeq 2000 with 100+100 nt paired-end reads. To prevent cross-contamination, the mother and child libraries were prepared one month apart and sequenced in separate runs. For each donor, somewhere between roughly 450,000 and 2,100,000 distinct TCR beta clonotypes were identified. Naive TCR beta clonotypes were estimated from low-frequency clonotypes matched to each donor's FACS-determined naive share, without sorting.

This sequence was found in a boy younger than 18 in good health. The sequence joins TRBV7-9 to TRBJ2-5, with 9 bases aligning to TRBD2. The sample taken for sequencing was blood. CDR3 sequence: CASSLRLAATKETQYF. The DNA sequence is TGTGCCAGCAGCTTGAGACTAGCGGCAACAAAAGAGACCCAGTACTTC.